The rows below give T cell receptor beta chains drawn from one sample of a study of early T cells in non-severe SARS-CoV-2 infection. TCRdb used MiXCR to reprocess the 5' RACE reads, holding one entry per CDR3 protein. The sample shows some 61,000 distinct CDR3 sequences, about a tenth of them seen only once. Material for sequencing was whole blood. Every receptor here comes from an adult who was a healthcare worker with PCR-confirmed SARS-CoV-2 infection or an uninfected control (not recorded which). Each CDR3 is given with its conserved first and last residue. Fields, in order: D gene, V gene, clone size, J gene, CDR3 protein, CDR3 DNA. The D gene is left open where the match is weak. The size field is filled for only some rows; it gives once, few, many or a size class.

D gene: NA
V gene: TRBV20-1
clone size: few
J gene: TRBJ1-4
CDR3 protein: CSARGPINEKLFF
CDR3 DNA: TGCAGTGCTAGGGGGCCGATTAATGAAAAACTGTTTTTT

D gene: TRBD1
V gene: TRBV6-5
clone size: NA
J gene: TRBJ1-1
CDR3 protein: CASSYTTGMHTEVFF
CDR3 DNA: TGTGCCAGCAGTTACACGACAGGGATGCACACTGAAGTTTTCTTT

D gene: TRBD1
V gene: TRBV7-3
clone size: many
J gene: TRBJ2-5
CDR3 protein: CASSLGQDQETQYF
CDR3 DNA: TGTGCCAGCAGCCTGGGACAGGACCAAGAGACCCAGTACTTC

D gene: TRBD2
V gene: TRBV3-1
clone size: NA
J gene: TRBJ2-3
CDR3 protein: CASSRSGGTTDTQYF
CDR3 DNA: TGTGCCAGCAGTCGTAGCGGGGGGACCACAGATACGCAGTATTTT

D gene: NA
V gene: TRBV3-1
clone size: NA
J gene: TRBJ2-5
CDR3 protein: CASSQFITPEETQYF
CDR3 DNA: TGTGCCAGCAGCCAATTCATCACTCCCGAAGAGACCCAGTACTTC

D gene: NA
V gene: TRBV6-1
clone size: few
J gene: TRBJ1-3
CDR3 protein: CASSLQENTIYF
CDR3 DNA: TGTGCCAGCAGCCTACAGGAAAACACCATATATTTT

D gene: NA
V gene: TRBV19
clone size: many
J gene: TRBJ2-1
CDR3 protein: CASISGGEQFF
CDR3 DNA: TGTGCCAGTATTTCTGGAGGTGAGCAGTTCTTC

D gene: NA
V gene: TRBV13
clone size: NA
J gene: TRBJ2-3
CDR3 protein: CASSLVPVADTQYF
CDR3 DNA: TGTGCCAGCAGCTTAGTACCTGTGGCAGATACGCAGTATTTT

D gene: TRBD1
V gene: TRBV11-2
clone size: NA
J gene: TRBJ2-3
CDR3 protein: CASSPQGATFPDTQYF
CDR3 DNA: TGTGCCAGCAGCCCCCAGGGGGCAACGTTTCCAGATACGCAGTATTTT

D gene: TRBD1
V gene: TRBV5-1
clone size: few
J gene: TRBJ2-2
CDR3 protein: CASSLTGGNTGELFF
CDR3 DNA: TGCGCCAGCAGCTTGACAGGGGGTAACACCGGGGAGCTGTTTTTT

D gene: TRBD1
V gene: TRBV20-1
clone size: many
J gene: TRBJ2-2
CDR3 protein: CSAGQGLAGELFF
CDR3 DNA: TGCAGTGCTGGACAGGGGTTGGCCGGGGAGCTGTTTTTT

D gene: NA
V gene: TRBV2
clone size: few
J gene: TRBJ1-2
CDR3 protein: CAGSVRGTSYGYTF
CDR3 DNA: TGTGCCGGCAGTGTGAGGGGGACGAGCTATGGCTACACCTTC

D gene: NA
V gene: TRBV7-3
clone size: few
J gene: TRBJ2-2
CDR3 protein: CASSPGDGELFF
CDR3 DNA: TGTGCCAGCAGCCCCGGCGACGGGGAGCTGTTTTTT

D gene: NA
V gene: TRBV7-9
clone size: many
J gene: TRBJ2-7
CDR3 protein: CASSPGQEGRSSYEQYF
CDR3 DNA: TGTGCCAGCAGCCCAGGACAGGAGGGGAGAAGCTCCTACGAGCAGTACTTC

D gene: NA
V gene: TRBV4-2
clone size: NA
J gene: TRBJ2-5
CDR3 protein: CASSQDRGIETQYF
CDR3 DNA: TGTGCCAGCAGCCAAGACAGGGGTATTGAGACCCAGTACTTC

D gene: NA
V gene: TRBV6-4
clone size: NA
J gene: TRBJ1-6
CDR3 protein: CASSDPPALSPLHF
CDR3 DNA: TGTGCCAGCAGTGACCCCCCGGCTTTGTCACCCCTCCACTTT

D gene: NA
V gene: TRBV19
clone size: many
J gene: TRBJ1-2
CDR3 protein: CASNPGTAGGYTF
CDR3 DNA: TGTGCCAGCAACCCCGGGACTGCCGGGGGCTACACCTTC

D gene: NA
V gene: TRBV7-2
clone size: many
J gene: TRBJ2-1
CDR3 protein: CASSFGGAMDEQFF
CDR3 DNA: TGTGCCAGCAGCTTTGGGGGGGCCATGGATGAGCAGTTCTTC

D gene: NA
V gene: TRBV20-1
clone size: NA
J gene: TRBJ2-7
CDR3 protein: CSASGDFYEQYF
CDR3 DNA: TGCAGTGCTAGTGGGGATTTCTACGAGCAGTACTTC

D gene: TRBD1
V gene: TRBV5-1
clone size: many
J gene: TRBJ2-5
CDR3 protein: CASSPQGARETQYF
CDR3 DNA: TGCGCCAGCAGCCCTCAGGGGGCTCGAGAGACCCAGTACTTC

D gene: NA
V gene: TRBV7-9
clone size: few
J gene: TRBJ2-1
CDR3 protein: CASSLDSVYNEQFF
CDR3 DNA: TGTGCCAGCAGCTTAGATTCGGTCTACAATGAGCAGTTCTTC

D gene: NA
V gene: TRBV5-1
clone size: NA
J gene: TRBJ1-6
CDR3 protein: CASSLAGHEDSPLHF
CDR3 DNA: TGCGCCAGCAGCTTGGCCGGACATGAGGATTCACCCCTCCACTTT

D gene: NA
V gene: TRBV5-1
clone size: NA
J gene: TRBJ1-5
CDR3 protein: CASSLEGRQPQHF
CDR3 DNA: TGCGCCAGCAGCTTGGAGGGGCGTCAGCCCCAGCATTTT

D gene: NA
V gene: TRBV20-1
clone size: NA
J gene: TRBJ2-7
CDR3 protein: CSARGQSYEQYF
CDR3 DNA: TGCAGTGCTAGAGGACAGTCCTACGAGCAGTACTTC

D gene: TRBD1
V gene: TRBV20-1
clone size: many
J gene: TRBJ1-6
CDR3 protein: CSAIQGAALHF
CDR3 DNA: TGCAGTGCTATTCAGGGGGCAGCCCTCCACTTT

D gene: NA
V gene: TRBV7-6
clone size: NA
J gene: TRBJ2-2
CDR3 protein: CASSLDYGPNTGELFF
CDR3 DNA: TGTGCCAGCAGCTTAGATTACGGGCCGAACACCGGGGAGCTTTTTTTT

D gene: TRBD1
V gene: TRBV29-1
clone size: few
J gene: TRBJ2-7
CDR3 protein: CSSSLGQGHEQYF
CDR3 DNA: TGCAGCTCCTCCCTGGGACAGGGTCACGAGCAGTACTTC

D gene: NA
V gene: TRBV7-6
clone size: many
J gene: TRBJ1-5
CDR3 protein: CASSLEANQPQHF
CDR3 DNA: TGTGCCAGCAGCTTAGAGGCGAATCAGCCCCAGCATTTT

D gene: NA
V gene: TRBV3-1
clone size: NA
J gene: TRBJ2-7
CDR3 protein: CASSLGLGTYEQYF
CDR3 DNA: TGTGCCAGCAGCCTTGGCCTGGGCACCTACGAGCAGTACTTC

D gene: TRBD1
V gene: TRBV20-1
clone size: few
J gene: TRBJ2-7
CDR3 protein: CSARGQGYEQYF
CDR3 DNA: TGCAGTGCTAGAGGACAGGGCTACGAGCAGTACTTC

D gene: NA
V gene: TRBV6-6
clone size: many
J gene: TRBJ2-2
CDR3 protein: CASSTMDTGELFF
CDR3 DNA: TGTGCCAGCAGTACCATGGACACCGGGGAGCTGTTTTTT

D gene: NA
V gene: TRBV27
clone size: NA
J gene: TRBJ1-6
CDR3 protein: CASSFSGWNSPLHF
CDR3 DNA: TGTGCCAGCAGTTTCTCCGGGTGGAATTCACCCCTCCACTTT

D gene: NA
V gene: TRBV5-1
clone size: many
J gene: TRBJ1-2
CDR3 protein: CASSLGAVGDGYTF
CDR3 DNA: TGCGCCAGCAGCTTAGGAGCCGTCGGGGACGGCTACACCTTC

D gene: NA
V gene: TRBV5-1
clone size: few
J gene: TRBJ1-6
CDR3 protein: CASSLDRENSPLHF
CDR3 DNA: TGCGCCAGCAGCTTGGACAGGGAAAATTCACCCCTCCACTTT

D gene: TRBD1
V gene: TRBV20-1
clone size: NA
J gene: TRBJ1-1
CDR3 protein: CSASPGQRNTEAFF
CDR3 DNA: TGCAGTGCCAGCCCGGGACAGAGGAACACTGAAGCTTTCTTT

D gene: TRBD1
V gene: TRBV7-2
clone size: many
J gene: TRBJ2-3
CDR3 protein: CASSPGQHTDTQYF
CDR3 DNA: TGTGCCAGCAGCCCGGGACAGCACACAGATACGCAGTATTTT

D gene: NA
V gene: TRBV18
clone size: NA
J gene: TRBJ2-5
CDR3 protein: CASSPPGGWQETQYF
CDR3 DNA: TGTGCCAGCTCACCACCAGGGGGTTGGCAAGAGACCCAGTACTTC

D gene: NA
V gene: TRBV2
clone size: few
J gene: TRBJ1-2
CDR3 protein: CASSGQTYGYTF
CDR3 DNA: TGTGCCAGCAGTGGACAGACCTATGGCTACACCTTC

D gene: NA
V gene: TRBV7-9
clone size: NA
J gene: TRBJ2-6
CDR3 protein: CASSFLLQKFSGANVLTF
CDR3 DNA: TGTGCCAGCAGCTTTCTCTTACAGAAGTTCTCTGGGGCCAACGTCCTGACTTTC

D gene: NA
V gene: TRBV5-1
clone size: many
J gene: TRBJ2-5
CDR3 protein: CASSFQETQYF
CDR3 DNA: TGTGCCAGCAGCTTCCAAGAGACCCAGTACTTC

D gene: TRBD2
V gene: TRBV20-1
clone size: few
J gene: TRBJ2-1
CDR3 protein: CSARDSGGVNEQFF
CDR3 DNA: TGCAGTGCTAGAGATAGCGGGGGGGTGAATGAGCAGTTCTTC

D gene: TRBD2
V gene: TRBV7-3
clone size: many
J gene: TRBJ2-1
CDR3 protein: CASSLFPAGSYNEQFF
CDR3 DNA: TGTGCCAGCAGCTTATTCCCAGCGGGGTCTTACAATGAGCAGTTCTTC

D gene: NA
V gene: TRBV3-1
clone size: few
J gene: TRBJ1-1
CDR3 protein: CASSQAPLGGTEAFF
CDR3 DNA: TGTGCCAGCAGCCAAGCCCCTTTGGGGGGGACTGAAGCTTTCTTT